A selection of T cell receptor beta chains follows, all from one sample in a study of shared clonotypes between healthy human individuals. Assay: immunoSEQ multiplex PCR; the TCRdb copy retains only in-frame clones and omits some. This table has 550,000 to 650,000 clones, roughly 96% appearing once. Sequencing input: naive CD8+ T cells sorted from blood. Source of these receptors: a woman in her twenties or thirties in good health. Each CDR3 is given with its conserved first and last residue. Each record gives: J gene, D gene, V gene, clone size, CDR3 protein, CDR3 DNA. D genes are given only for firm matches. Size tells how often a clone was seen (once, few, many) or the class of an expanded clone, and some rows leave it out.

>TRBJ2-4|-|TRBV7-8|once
CASSLGAWGSIAKNIQYF
TGTGCCAGCAGCTTAGGGGCGTGGGGATCCATAGCCAAAAACATTCAGTACTTC
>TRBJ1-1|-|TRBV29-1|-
CSVPGGTEAFF
TGCAGCGTTCCGGGCGGTACTGAAGCTTTCTTT
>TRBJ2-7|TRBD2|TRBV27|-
CASSLTSGLSYEQYF
TGTGCCAGCAGTTTGACTAGCGGCCTCTCCTACGAGCAGTACTTC
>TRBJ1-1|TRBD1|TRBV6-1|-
CASSETLRGSPEAFF
TGTGCCAGCAGTGAAACCCTCAGGGGGTCCCCTGAAGCTTTCTTT
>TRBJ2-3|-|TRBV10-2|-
CASTSTDTQYF
TGCGCCAGCACTAGCACAGATACGCAGTATTTT
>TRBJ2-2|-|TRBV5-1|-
CASSPGAGELFF
TGCGCCAGCAGCCCCGGGGCGGGGGAGCTGTTTTTT
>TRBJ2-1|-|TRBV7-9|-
CASRVVDGTSGIGEQFF
TGTGCCAGCAGAGTAGTGGACGGGACGTCGGGGATAGGGGAGCAGTTCTTC
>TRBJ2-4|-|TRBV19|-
CASSITGGSKNIQYF
TGTGCCAGTAGTATTACCGGAGGCAGCAAAAACATTCAGTACTTC
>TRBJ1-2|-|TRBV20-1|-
CSATQEGGYTF
TGCAGTGCTACACAGGAGGGTGGCTACACCTTC
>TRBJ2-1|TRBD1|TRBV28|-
CASSFPGQGTSYNEQFF
TGTGCCAGCAGTTTTCCGGGACAGGGAACATCCTACAATGAGCAGTTCTTC
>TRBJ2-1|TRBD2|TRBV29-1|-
CSVELAGGGSYNEQFF
TGCAGCGTTGAACTAGCGGGAGGGGGCTCCTACAATGAGCAGTTCTTC
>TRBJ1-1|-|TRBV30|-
CAWSPGLADTEAFF
TGTGCCTGGAGTCCGGGGCTGGCGGACACTGAAGCTTTCTTT
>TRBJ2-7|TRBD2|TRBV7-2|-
CASSWLSGSRDEQYF
TGTGCCAGCAGCTGGCTTAGCGGGAGTAGGGACGAGCAGTACTTC
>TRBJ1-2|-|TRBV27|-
CASRGAGEDYGYTF
TGTGCCAGCAGGGGGGCGGGGGAAGACTATGGCTACACCTTC
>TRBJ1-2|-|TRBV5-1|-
CASSSRAGADGYTF
TGCGCCAGCAGCTCACGCGCAGGGGCAGATGGCTACACCTTC
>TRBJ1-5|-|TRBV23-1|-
CAKIQGKGQPQHF
TGCGCCAAAATACAGGGCAAGGGTCAGCCCCAGCATTTT
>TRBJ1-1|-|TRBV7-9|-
CASSGWTAVNTEAFF
TGTGCCAGCAGCGGGTGGACAGCGGTGAACACTGAAGCTTTCTTT
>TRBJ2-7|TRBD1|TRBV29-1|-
CSVGTGTGYEQYF
TGCAGCGTTGGGACCGGGACAGGGTACGAGCAGTACTTC
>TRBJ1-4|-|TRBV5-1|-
CASSAEGGSEKLFF
TGCGCCAGCAGCGCCGAAGGGGGAAGTGAAAAACTGTTTTTT
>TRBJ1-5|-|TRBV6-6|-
CASSYSAQGSQHF
TGTGCCAGCAGTTACTCGGCCCAGGGGTCCCAGCATTTT
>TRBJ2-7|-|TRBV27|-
CASSQNPLGNYEQYF
TGTGCCAGCAGCCAAAACCCACTAGGAAACTACGAGCAGTACTTC
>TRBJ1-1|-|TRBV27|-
CASSLYGGVNTEAFF
TGTGCCAGCAGTTTATATGGGGGGGTGAACACTGAAGCTTTCTTT
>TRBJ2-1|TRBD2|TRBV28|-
CASSLTSGDSYNEQFF
TGTGCCAGCAGTTTAACTAGCGGGGATTCCTACAATGAGCAGTTCTTC
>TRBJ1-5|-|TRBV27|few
CASSPGPVNQPQHF
TGTGCCAGCAGTCCTGGACCGGTTAATCAGCCCCAGCATTTT
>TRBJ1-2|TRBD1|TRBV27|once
CASTPGAGGSNYGYTF
TGTGCCAGCACTCCGGGAGCAGGGGGCAGTAACTATGGCTACACCTTC
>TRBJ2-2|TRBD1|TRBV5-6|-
CASSSDRGPTGELFF
TGTGCCAGCAGCTCCGACAGGGGACCCACCGGGGAGCTGTTTTTT
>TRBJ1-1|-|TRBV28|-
CASSLIQGAEAFF
TGTGCCAGCAGTTTAATCCAGGGAGCTGAAGCTTTCTTT
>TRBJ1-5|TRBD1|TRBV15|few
CATSTGQGNQPQHF
TGTGCCACCAGCACGGGACAGGGGAATCAGCCCCAGCATTTT
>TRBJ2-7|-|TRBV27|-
CASGASSSYEQYF
TGTGCCAGCGGGGCAAGCAGCTCCTACGAGCAGTACTTC
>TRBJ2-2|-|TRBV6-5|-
CASSYSDGTGELFF
TGTGCCAGCAGTTACTCGGACGGGACCGGGGAGCTGTTTTTT
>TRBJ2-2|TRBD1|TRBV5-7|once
CASSFGTGSPRGAGELFF
TGTGCCAGCAGCTTCGGGACAGGGTCTCCGCGGGGCGCCGGGGAGCTGTTTTTT
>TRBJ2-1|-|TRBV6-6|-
CASSYSIYNEQFF
TGTGCCAGCAGTTACTCGATTTACAATGAGCAGTTCTTC
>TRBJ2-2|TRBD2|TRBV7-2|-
CASNPLAGVMTGELFF
TGTGCCAGCAACCCGTTAGCGGGAGTAATGACCGGGGAGCTGTTTTTT
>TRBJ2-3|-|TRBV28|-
CASSLGTSTDTQYF
TGTGCCAGCAGTTTAGGGACTAGCACAGATACGCAGTATTTT
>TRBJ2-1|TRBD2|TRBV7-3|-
CASSYYAVVAGGPHNEQFF
TGTGCCAGCAGCTATTATGCCGTCGTCGCGGGAGGGCCTCACAATGAGCAGTTCTTC
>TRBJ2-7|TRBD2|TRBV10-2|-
CASSVASGSEQYF
TGCGCCAGCAGTGTGGCTAGCGGGAGCGAGCAGTACTTC
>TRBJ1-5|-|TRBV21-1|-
CARGLQPQHF
TGTGCAAGGGGGCTTCAGCCCCAGCATTTT
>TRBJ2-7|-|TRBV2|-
CASSEMGTSDEQYF
TGTGCCAGCAGTGAAATGGGGACAAGCGACGAGCAGTACTTC
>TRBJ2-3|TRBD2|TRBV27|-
CASSFGLADSTDTQYF
TGTGCCAGCAGTTTTGGACTAGCGGATAGCACAGATACGCAGTATTTT
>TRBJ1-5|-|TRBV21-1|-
CASSNTGGPLPNQPQHF
TGTGCCAGCAGCAACACAGGGGGACCTCTTCCCAATCAGCCCCAGCATTTT
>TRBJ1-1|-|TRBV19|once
CASTSLSGLNTEAFF
TGTGCCAGTACTAGTTTGTCGGGGTTGAACACTGAAGCTTTCTTT
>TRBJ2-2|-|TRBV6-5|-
CASSSIENTGELFF
TGTGCCAGCAGTTCAATCGAGAACACCGGGGAGCTGTTTTTT
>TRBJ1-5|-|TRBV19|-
CASSIRDRHQPQHF
TGTGCCAGTAGTATAAGGGATCGCCATCAGCCCCAGCATTTT
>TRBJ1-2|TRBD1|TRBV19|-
CASTPDRGLSGGYTF
TGTGCCAGTACCCCCGACAGGGGGCTCTCGGGTGGCTACACCTTC
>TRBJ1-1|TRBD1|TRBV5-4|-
CASSAGTGGYTEAFF
TGTGCCAGCAGCGCCGGGACAGGGGGATACACTGAAGCTTTCTTT
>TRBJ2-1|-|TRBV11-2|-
CASSLVVRREQFF
TGTGCCAGCAGCTTAGTTGTCCGTCGGGAGCAGTTCTTC
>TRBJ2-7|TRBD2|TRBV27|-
CASSLLAGAYEQYF
TGTGCCAGCAGTCTACTAGCGGGGGCCTACGAGCAGTACTTC
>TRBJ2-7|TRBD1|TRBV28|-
CASSFGTGGHEQYF
TGTGCCAGCAGTTTCGGGACAGGGGGCCACGAGCAGTACTTC
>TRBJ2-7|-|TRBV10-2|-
CATGRYEQYF
TGCGCCACAGGACGTTACGAGCAGTACTTC